The 15 T cell receptor beta chains listed next were all sequenced from one sample in a study of blood T cell repertoires in COVID-19. Repertoires were generated with immunoSEQ multiplex PCR, while TCRdb's copy carries only in-frame clones and drops some. The sample lists about 230,000 clones; 81% were seen once. The sample was peripheral blood. The receptors were sampled from a woman older than 75 with acute or convalescent COVID-19.

This clone was detected once. The V call is TRBV4-2, the J call TRBJ2-1; 13 bases line up with TRBD2. CDR1 LGHNA and CDR2 YNFKEQ come from the germline V gene. V was pared by 1 base and J by 7 bases, with 10 bases of the junction left unmatched. The CDR3 is 18 residues long. In nucleotides, the CDR3 is TGTGCCAGCAGCCAAGCCCTTACACTAGCGGGGGGGCGTAATGAGCAGTTCTTC. Translation: CASSQALTLAGGRNEQFF.

V and J are TRBV28 and TRBJ1-4, with D hard to call. Trimming pared 7 bases from V and 1 base from J, leaving 19 bases between. CDR1 MDHEN and CDR2 SYDVKM come from the germline V gene. CDR3 size: 17 residues. The CDR3 is CASTTPEAAGTNEKLFF. For the CDR3, the DNA is TGTGCCAGCACAACGCCGGAGGCTGCGGGAACTAATGAAAAACTGTTTTTT.

The chain links TRBV6-5 to TRBJ2-2; D may be TRBD1 (7 bases). The germline V and J ends were trimmed by 2 bases and 4 bases, with 11 bases remaining between them. In germline, CDR1 is MNHEY, CDR2 SVGAGI. There are 15 residues in the CDR3. CDR3: CASSYAGQSTGELFF. The DNA for the CDR3 is TGTGCCAGCAGTTACGCGGGACAGTCCACCGGGGAGCTGTTTTTT.

This clone has only one observation. V usage is TRBV18 and J usage is TRBJ2-1, with TRBD2 matching over 10 bases. Germline CDR1 is KGHSH and CDR2 is LQKENI. The J segment lost 6 bases and the V segment lost 1 base, leaving 9 bases of the junction unmatched. The CDR3 totals 17 residues. The CDR3 sequence is CASSPQSLAGASNEQFF. The CDR3 coding sequence is TGTGCCAGCTCACCACAATCCCTAGCGGGGGCCTCCAATGAGCAGTTCTTC.

The CDR3 sequence: CASSFLGLAGVETQYF. CDR3 nucleotide sequence: TGTGCCAGCAGTTTTCTTGGACTAGCGGGAGTGGAGACCCAGTACTTC. The chain employs TRBV27 and TRBJ2-5; 13 positions agree with TRBD2. J lost 5 bases, V lost 3 bases, and 6 bases had no gene match. CDR1 and CDR2 from the germline V gene are MNHEY and SMNVEV (reference sequence). The CDR3 consists of 16 residues.

This sequence joins TRBV20-1 and TRBJ2-1, with a weak D call TRBD2 (6 bases). The V and J ends lost 3 bases and 10 bases respectively, with 10 bases between them. Per the germline V gene, CDR1 is DFQATT and CDR2 is SNEGSKA (reference sequence). There are 11 residues in the CDR3. The CDR3 protein is CSASGTSEQFF. The CDR3 DNA is TGCAGTGCTAGCGGAACTAGCGAGCAGTTCTTC.

The chain employs TRBV3-1 (or the pseudogene TRBV3-2) and TRBJ1-1; the D is unclear. Trimming took 1 base from V and 10 from J, leaving 10 bases between them. The CDR3 runs 12 residues. In germline, CDR1 is LGHDT, CDR2 YNNKEL (reference sequence). Here the CDR3 reads CASSQAHVRAFF. The CDR3 DNA reads as TGTGCCAGCAGCCAAGCACACGTCAGAGCTTTCTTT.

V gene TRBV6-5 combines with J gene TRBJ1-4, with 9 bases matching TRBD1. The trim removed 6 bases at V and 5 bases at J, leaving 4 bases unmatched. The CDR3 has 14 residues. CDR1 is MNHEY and CDR2 is SVGAGI in the germline V gene. The CDR3 DNA sequence: TGTGCCAGCAGGGTTGACAGGGGGAATGAAAAACTGTTTTTT. Translating gives CASRVDRGNEKLFF.

The rearrangement joins TRBV3-1 (or the pseudogene TRBV3-2) to TRBJ2-1, with 11 positions matching TRBD2. The germline V gene encodes CDR1 LGHDT and CDR2 YNNKEL (reference sequence). Losses at the gene ends were 1 base for V and 7 bases for J; bases not matched to a gene: 12. This CDR3 is built from 18 residues. In DNA form, the CDR3 reads TGTGCCAGCAGCCAAGTGACCCTTAGCGGGGGGGCCTCGAATGAGCAGTTCTTC. It is translated as CASSQVTLSGGASNEQFF.

CDR3 sequence: CASSLVERSTDTQYF. CDR3 DNA: TGTGCCAGCAGCTTAGTAGAGCGGAGCACAGATACGCAGTATTTT. This rearrangement joins TRBV11-2 to TRBJ2-3; a weak D match, TRBD2 (5 bases). CDR1 is SGHAT and CDR2 is FQNNGV in the germline V gene. The CDR3 consists of 15 residues. Between the trimmed V and J ends, which lost 1 base and 0 bases, there was a span of 8 bases.

The chain combines TRBV4-1 with TRBJ1-5; D remains ambiguous. Germline CDR1 is MGHRA and CDR2 is YSYEKL. The CDR3 spans 13 residues. V dropped 0 bases and J dropped 7 bases, with 7 bases sitting between them. CDR3 sequence (DNA): TGCGCCAGCAGCCAAGACGGGTCCCAGCCCCAGCATTTT. Amino acid sequence: CASSQDGSQPQHF.

The J gene is TRBJ1-5, the V gene TRBV19; maybe TRBD1 (5 bases). V was cut by 4 bases and J by 5 bases, with 12 bases left in between. In germline, CDR1 is LNHDA, CDR2 SQIVND (reference sequence). The CDR3 spans 14 residues. The CDR3 DNA follows: TGTGCCAGTAGTACAGGGCTCCCCGATCAGCCCCAGCATTTT. Protein product: CASSTGLPDQPQHF.

This chain uses TRBV7-6 with TRBJ1-4, with 9 bases aligning to TRBD1. Germline V lookup: CDR1 SGHVS, CDR2 FNYEAQ. Trimming removed 5 bases from V and 7 bases from J; junction bases left unmatched: 11. The CDR3 extends over 16 amino acids. Here the CDR3 reads CASSKSSGQGGEKLFF. In nucleotides, the CDR3 is TGTGCCAGCAGCAAAAGTTCGGGACAGGGTGGTGAAAAACTGTTTTTT.

The CDR3 spells CASSIVGGQFTEAFF. CDR3 in DNA: TGTGCCAGTAGTATCGTCGGGGGACAGTTTACTGAAGCTTTCTTT. The chain employs TRBV19 and TRBJ1-1, with 7 bases that match TRBD1. The J segment lost 5 bases and the V segment lost 3 bases, leaving 9 bases of the junction unmatched. Germline CDR1 and CDR2: LNHDA and SQIVND (reference sequence). The CDR3 is 15 amino acids.

J is TRBJ1-5 and V is TRBV28; perhaps TRBD1 as D (5 bases). The V end lost 0 bases, the J end lost 5 bases, and 11 bases lay between the germline ends. Germline CDR1 and CDR2: MDHEN and SYDVKM. The CDR3 is 15 residues long. The CDR3 spells CASSLWRGRDQPQHF. In DNA form, the CDR3 reads TGTGCCAGCAGTTTATGGCGGGGACGGGATCAGCCCCAGCATTTT.